The T cell receptor beta chain under discussion was sequenced for a study of regulatory and conventional T cells in RAG deficiency. Study results and limitations: Shannon entropy was markedly lower and Simpson indices higher in RAG-deficient patients than control T-cell subsets.

Generated by immunoSEQ multiplex PCR, the TCRdb table keeps only in-frame clones and is missing some. The repertoire holds tens of thousands of clones, around nine tenths seen once, with almost 0.85% in the top ten. Turning to this clone: No antigen is known for it.

V gave up 5 bases and J gave up 7 bases; unmatched junction bases: 11. The CDR3 spans 15 residues. CDR1 and CDR2 from the germline V gene are MNHEY and SMNVEV (reference sequence). Blood CD4+ CD25-high CD127-low regulatory T cells supplied the genomic DNA template. These same data were also listed under a study on regulatory T cells. That source adds: Amplification used 52 TRBV primers and 13 TRBJ primers.

Specimen: Tregs sorted from blood. The chain combines TRBV27 with TRBJ1-5, with TRBD1 identical over 7 bases. The receptor's source is a human donor in good health. Here the CDR3 reads CASSLKGTATQPQHF. The CDR3 DNA follows: TGTGCCAGCAGTCTAAAAGGGACAGCAACACAGCCCCAGCATTTT.